The clone carrying this T cell receptor beta chain appeared a single time. This record comes from a study of blood T cell repertoires in COVID-19. Study context: Samples of COVID-19 (acute and convalescent) were obtained from the United States, Italy and Spain. PBMCs, B-cell-depleted T cells, or T cells were the source of the cDNA or gDNA that made up the material.

Original processing notes: It was from reference gene primer amplification that nucleated cell counts were estimated. This table comes from immunoSEQ multiplex PCR, and its TCRdb copy is limited to in-frame clones, with some not included. That table furnishes V, J and clone size, whereas the DNA furnished D and trimming. The sample contains approximately 190,000 clones, about 88% of which appear only once. From germline, CDR1 is SGHTA and CDR2 FQGNSA. V lost 2 bases and J lost 3, with 14 bases in between. This CDR3 is built from 16 residues. This chain joins TRBV7-2 and TRBJ1-5; maybe TRBD1 (6 bases). The clonotype was recovered from a man aged 25 to 45 with active or convalescent COVID-19. The material sequenced was peripheral blood. CDR3 sequence: CASSLWARGTNQPQHF. The CDR3 bases are TGTGCCAGCAGCTTATGGGCCAGGGGTACCAATCAGCCCCAGCATTTT.